This TCR beta chain was captured by sequencing in a study of blood T cell repertoires in COVID-19. Study-level background: Samples of COVID-19 (acute and convalescent) were obtained from the United States, Italy and Spain.

This clone has just a few counts. Clones were sequenced by immunoSEQ multiplex PCR, and TCRdb holds only the in-frame ones, with some missing. The profile covers fewer than 60,000 clones, with 75% to 90% appearing a single time and 6.5% taken by the ten largest. Germline trimming cut 3 bases from V and 5 bases from J; bases unmatched to any gene: 4. The CDR3 is made up of 15 amino acids. Germline loops: CDR1 SGHRS, CDR2 YFSETQ. Sequencing used peripheral blood. The origin of this receptor is a man aged 60 to 69 with acute or convalescent COVID-19. The chain links TRBV5-1 to TRBJ1-4; TRBD1 agrees at 10 bases. The CDR3 nucleotides are TGCGCCAGCAGCTCAGGACAGGGGGAGAATGAAAAACTGTTTTTT. Translated: CASSSGQGENEKLFF. Together with reference TRBV5-1 and TRBJ1-4, the CDR3 gives the full variable domain: KAGVTQTPRYLIKTRGQQVTLSCSPISGHRSVSWYQQTPGQGLQFLFEYFSETQRNKGNFPGRFSGRQFSNSRSEMNVSTLELGDSALYLCASSSGQGENEKLFFGSGTQLSVL.